This T cell receptor (beta chain) was sequenced for a study of regulatory T cells in long-lasting Graves disease. V was pared by 4 bases and J by 4 bases, with 8 bases between. The CDR3 is 13 amino acids. The germline V gene encodes CDR1 SNHLY and CDR2 FYNNEI. Time point denoted: persistent/refractory GD, antithyroid drugs over 5 years with positive TRAb. RNA isolated from PBMCs was used to make the TCR library. TCR beta libraries were built with iRepertoire HTBI primers and Arm-PCR of CDR3 regions. TCRdb redid the calling of the multiplex PCR reads with MiXCR, one entry per CDR3 protein. The table shows roughly 500,000 distinct CDR3 sequences, with approximately 23% occurring only once.

The chain carries TRBV2 and TRBJ1-5, with D hard to call. This receptor was taken from a female donor with Graves disease. Sequencing was performed on peripheral blood mononuclear cells (PBMCs), taken when the disease was refractory, from a patient treated with antithyroid drugs. The CDR3 here is CASSAESNQPQHF. In DNA form, the CDR3 reads TGTGCCAGCAGTGCCGAGAGTAATCAGCCCCAGCATTTT. Supplemented by reference TRBV2 and TRBJ1-5, the full variable domain reads EPEVTQTPSHQVTQMGQEVILRCVPISNHLYFYWYRQILGQKVEFLVSFYNNEISEKSEIFDDQFSVERPDGSNFTLKIRSTKLEDSAMYFCASSAESNQPQHFGDGTRLSIL.